This T cell receptor beta chain was sequenced in a study of blood T cell repertoires in COVID-19. Overall study: Samples representing acute and convalescent COVID-19 were sourced from the United States, Italy and Spain. Sources were T cells, B-cell-depleted T cells, or PBMCs; the material itself was cDNA or gDNA.

The V and J ends lost 6 bases and 4 bases, in that order; junction bases with no gene match: 4. The CDR3 loop spans 14 amino acids. Germline CDR1 reads KGHDR; CDR2 reads SFDVKD. Per the original methods: Estimated nucleated cell counts came from reference gene primer amplification. The repertoire was sequenced with immunoSEQ multiplex PCR; TCRdb's copy has only in-frame clones and lacks some. The V and J calls and clone size are taken from that table; D and trimming were inferred from the DNA. The sample yields 20,000 to 25,000 clones, roughly nine tenths seen once. V gene TRBV24-1 combines with J gene TRBJ2-1, with 8 bases aligning to TRBD2. This clonotype was sampled from an older woman with active COVID-19. The sequencing input was peripheral blood. CDR3 in DNA: TGTGCCACCAGTTTCTCTAGCGGGTACAATGAGCAGTTCTTC. Its protein product is CATSFSSGYNEQFF.